This is a list of T cell receptor beta chains from one sample in a study of HIV-infected children after antiretroviral therapy interruption. TCRdb analysed the 3' RACE reads with MiXCR anew, one entry per CDR3 protein. The sample carries 90,000 or so distinct CDR3 sequences, about 6.9% recorded once. Sequences were derived from CD45RA+ CD4+ T cells from PBMCs, pooled from several time points, sampled from a donor given antiretroviral therapy, either interrupted or continuous. The receptor source for this set is a pool of human donors with HIV. The CDR3 runs from the conserved cysteine through the conserved F or W. The order of the fields is clone size, V gene, J gene, D gene, CDR3 protein, CDR3 DNA. D genes are given only for firm matches. Rows may omit the clone size; those that give it use once, few, many or a size class.

abundance: many; v_gene: TRBV29-1; j_gene: TRBJ2-5; d_gene: TRBD2; CDR3aa: CSVLAVQETQYF; CDR3nt: TGCAGCGTTCTAGCGGTACAAGAGACCCAGTACTTC
abundance: NA; v_gene: TRBV10-3; j_gene: TRBJ2-5; d_gene: NA; CDR3aa: CAISVRGGGEETQYF; CDR3nt: TGTGCCATCAGTGTGAGGGGGGGCGGAGAAGAGACCCAGTACTTC
abundance: many; v_gene: TRBV9; j_gene: TRBJ1-2; d_gene: NA; CDR3aa: CASSVAWGVNNYGYTF; CDR3nt: TGTGCCAGCAGCGTAGCATGGGGGGTGAATAACTATGGCTACACCTTC
abundance: NA; v_gene: TRBV5-8; j_gene: TRBJ2-2; d_gene: NA; CDR3aa: CASSLPGLLPNTGELFF; CDR3nt: TGTGCCAGCAGCTTGCCGGGGTTGTTACCGAACACCGGGGAGCTGTTTTTT
abundance: many; v_gene: TRBV28; j_gene: TRBJ2-7; d_gene: NA; CDR3aa: CASSLYIQGGRSEQYF; CDR3nt: TGTGCCAGCAGTTTATACATACAGGGTGGGAGAAGCGAGCAGTACTTC
abundance: many; v_gene: TRBV7-9; j_gene: TRBJ1-1; d_gene: NA; CDR3aa: CASSLGFLGTEAFF; CDR3nt: TGTGCCAGCAGCTTAGGATTCTTGGGCACTGAAGCTTTCTTT
abundance: few; v_gene: TRBV6-5; j_gene: TRBJ2-1; d_gene: NA; CDR3aa: CASSYTGTEQFF; CDR3nt: TGTGCCAGCAGTTATACCGGGACAGAGCAGTTCTTC
abundance: many; v_gene: TRBV24-1; j_gene: TRBJ1-1; d_gene: NA; CDR3aa: CATSVPTRGEAFF; CDR3nt: TGTGCCACCAGTGTCCCCACCCGGGGAGAAGCTTTCTTT
abundance: many; v_gene: TRBV5-6; j_gene: TRBJ1-1; d_gene: NA; CDR3aa: CASSFRVGTEAFF; CDR3nt: TGTGCCAGCAGCTTCCGTGTAGGGACTGAAGCTTTCTTT
abundance: many; v_gene: TRBV9; j_gene: TRBJ1-5; d_gene: NA; CDR3aa: CASSADGIMDQPQHF; CDR3nt: TGTGCCAGCAGTGCTGACGGAATAATGGATCAGCCCCAGCATTTT
abundance: NA; v_gene: TRBV5-8; j_gene: TRBJ1-5; d_gene: NA; CDR3aa: CASSPWQGSNQPQHF; CDR3nt: TGTGCCAGCAGCCCCTGGCAGGGTAGCAATCAGCCCCAGCATTTT
abundance: many; v_gene: TRBV20-1; j_gene: TRBJ2-7; d_gene: NA; CDR3aa: CSAREPAQGTYEQYF; CDR3nt: TGCAGTGCTAGAGAGCCCGCACAAGGGACCTACGAGCAGTACTTC
abundance: many; v_gene: TRBV11-3; j_gene: TRBJ1-1; d_gene: NA; CDR3aa: CASSIGTGINTEAFF; CDR3nt: TGTGCCAGCAGCATCGGGACGGGGATTAACACTGAAGCTTTCTTT
abundance: many; v_gene: TRBV19; j_gene: TRBJ1-4; d_gene: TRBD1; CDR3aa: CASTSPGQANEKLFF; CDR3nt: TGTGCCAGTACCTCGCCGGGACAGGCTAATGAAAAACTGTTTTTT
abundance: many; v_gene: TRBV5-1; j_gene: TRBJ1-1; d_gene: TRBD1; CDR3aa: CASSIWRGNRGQYTEAFF; CDR3nt: TGCGCCAGCAGTATTTGGCGCGGGAACAGGGGGCAATACACTGAAGCTTTCTTT
abundance: many; v_gene: TRBV20-1; j_gene: TRBJ2-1; d_gene: NA; CDR3aa: CSARGPNEQFF; CDR3nt: TGCAGTGCTAGAGGACCCAATGAGCAGTTCTTC
abundance: NA; v_gene: TRBV3-1; j_gene: TRBJ2-7; d_gene: TRBD1; CDR3aa: CASSQRGTGPEQYF; CDR3nt: TGTGCCAGCAGCCAGAGGGGGACAGGGCCCGAGCAGTACTTC
abundance: many; v_gene: TRBV2; j_gene: TRBJ2-5; d_gene: NA; CDR3aa: CASSDRLAGRETQYF; CDR3nt: TGTGCCAGCAGTGATAGGTTGGCAGGGCGGGAGACCCAGTACTTC
abundance: many; v_gene: TRBV29-1; j_gene: TRBJ1-2; d_gene: NA; CDR3aa: CSVEDPGQYYGYTF; CDR3nt: TGCAGCGTTGAAGATCCTGGCCAGTACTATGGCTACACCTTC
abundance: many; v_gene: TRBV10-1; j_gene: TRBJ2-1; d_gene: NA; CDR3aa: CASSESRAGSYNEQFF; CDR3nt: TGCGCCAGCAGTGAGTCTAGAGCCGGCTCCTACAATGAGCAGTTCTTC
abundance: NA; v_gene: TRBV18; j_gene: TRBJ2-7; d_gene: NA; CDR3aa: CASSPKNIQQAYYEQYF; CDR3nt: TGTGCCAGCTCACCAAAAAATATACAGCAGGCCTACTACGAGCAGTACTTC
abundance: many; v_gene: TRBV6-1; j_gene: TRBJ2-2; d_gene: NA; CDR3aa: CATRNTGELFF; CDR3nt: TGTGCCACCCGTAACACCGGGGAGCTGTTTTTT
abundance: few; v_gene: TRBV7-9; j_gene: TRBJ1-6; d_gene: NA; CDR3aa: CASSSDDPRSPLHF; CDR3nt: TGTGCCAGCAGCTCCGACGACCCGAGGTCACCCCTCCACTTT
abundance: few; v_gene: TRBV6-2/TRBV6-3; j_gene: TRBJ1-1; d_gene: TRBD1; CDR3aa: CASRGTGANEAFF; CDR3nt: TGTGCCAGCAGGGGGACAGGGGCCAATGAAGCTTTCTTT
abundance: few; v_gene: TRBV3-1; j_gene: TRBJ2-1; d_gene: TRBD1; CDR3aa: CASSPNQGAVYNEQFF; CDR3nt: TGTGCCAGCAGCCCAAATCAGGGGGCAGTCTACAATGAGCAGTTCTTC
abundance: many; v_gene: TRBV5-1; j_gene: TRBJ2-7; d_gene: TRBD1; CDR3aa: CASSLIGPGTGGSYEQYF; CDR3nt: TGCGCCAGCAGCTTGATCGGACCCGGGACAGGGGGCTCCTACGAGCAGTACTTC
abundance: few; v_gene: TRBV29-1; j_gene: TRBJ2-7; d_gene: NA; CDR3aa: CSAALDPYEQYF; CDR3nt: TGCAGCGCCGCCCTAGACCCCTACGAGCAGTACTTC
abundance: many; v_gene: TRBV19; j_gene: TRBJ2-5; d_gene: TRBD1; CDR3aa: CASSKVTGGRETQYF; CDR3nt: TGTGCCAGTAGTAAGGTGACAGGGGGCCGGGAGACCCAGTACTTC
abundance: many; v_gene: TRBV22-1; j_gene: TRBJ1-4; d_gene: NA; CDR3aa: CPGSVMTGTEGPKTSNEKLFF; CDR3nt: TGTCCTGGGAGCGTAATGACAGGGACGGAGGGGCCTAAGACATCTAATGAAAAACTGTTTTTT
abundance: many; v_gene: TRBV12-3/TRBV12-4; j_gene: TRBJ1-6; d_gene: NA; CDR3aa: CASSFVGGSYNSPLHF; CDR3nt: TGTGCCAGCAGTTTTGTAGGGGGGTCCTATAATTCACCCCTCCACTTT
abundance: few; v_gene: TRBV19; j_gene: TRBJ1-1; d_gene: NA; CDR3aa: CASSIGRTGNTEAFF; CDR3nt: TGTGCCAGTAGTATAGGTCGAACAGGGAACACTGAAGCTTTCTTT
abundance: NA; v_gene: TRBV6-6; j_gene: TRBJ2-7; d_gene: NA; CDR3aa: CASKGEEVYEQYF; CDR3nt: TGTGCCAGCAAGGGCGAGGAAGTCTACGAGCAGTACTTC
abundance: many; v_gene: TRBV29-1; j_gene: TRBJ2-2; d_gene: NA; CDR3aa: CSVGRAGELFF; CDR3nt: TGCAGCGTTGGGAGGGCCGGGGAGCTGTTTTTT
abundance: many; v_gene: TRBV5-5; j_gene: TRBJ1-1; d_gene: NA; CDR3aa: CASSLVGDTEAFF; CDR3nt: TGTGCCAGCAGCTTGGTCGGGGACACTGAAGCTTTCTTT
abundance: many; v_gene: TRBV20-1; j_gene: TRBJ1-5; d_gene: NA; CDR3aa: CSARVAGQLNQPQHF; CDR3nt: TGCAGTGCTAGAGTGGCCGGGCAGCTAAATCAGCCCCAGCATTTT
abundance: medium-sized; v_gene: TRBV10-3; j_gene: TRBJ1-1; d_gene: TRBD1; CDR3aa: CAISYDRGNTEAFF; CDR3nt: TGTGCCATCAGCTATGACAGGGGGAACACTGAAGCTTTCTTT
abundance: many; v_gene: TRBV6-5; j_gene: TRBJ2-7; d_gene: NA; CDR3aa: CASRKTVTYEQYF; CDR3nt: TGTGCCAGCAGAAAGACGGTCACCTACGAGCAGTACTTC
abundance: many; v_gene: TRBV5-1; j_gene: TRBJ1-1; d_gene: NA; CDR3aa: CASSLVVDTEAFF; CDR3nt: TGCGCCAGCAGCTTGGTAGTGGACACTGAAGCTTTCTTT
abundance: many; v_gene: TRBV12-3/TRBV12-4; j_gene: TRBJ2-1; d_gene: NA; CDR3aa: CASSLGTYNEQFF; CDR3nt: TGTGCCAGCAGTTTAGGGACGTACAATGAGCAGTTCTTC
abundance: many; v_gene: TRBV5-1; j_gene: TRBJ2-3; d_gene: TRBD2; CDR3aa: CASSWGRTSGSTDTQYF; CDR3nt: TGCGCCAGCAGCTGGGGACGGACTAGCGGTAGCACAGATACGCAGTATTTT
abundance: many; v_gene: TRBV9; j_gene: TRBJ2-1; d_gene: TRBD2; CDR3aa: CASSPRAGTYNEQFF; CDR3nt: TGTGCCAGCAGCCCACGAGCGGGAACCTACAATGAGCAGTTCTTC
abundance: few; v_gene: TRBV12-3/TRBV12-4; j_gene: TRBJ1-1; d_gene: NA; CDR3aa: CASSLRPTNAEAFF; CDR3nt: TGTGCCAGCAGTTTAAGACCCACTAACGCTGAAGCTTTCTTT
abundance: once; v_gene: TRBV19; j_gene: TRBJ1-2; d_gene: NA; CDR3aa: CASSWSHGYTF; CDR3nt: TGTGCCAGTAGTTGGTCCCATGGCTACACCTTC
abundance: many; v_gene: TRBV7-3; j_gene: TRBJ2-5; d_gene: TRBD1; CDR3aa: CASSATGGGETQYF; CDR3nt: TGTGCCAGCAGCGCGACAGGGGGAGGAGAGACCCAGTACTTC
abundance: many; v_gene: TRBV6-5; j_gene: TRBJ2-7; d_gene: NA; CDR3aa: CASSYDGRGFGEQYF; CDR3nt: TGTGCCAGCAGTTACGATGGGCGAGGGTTCGGCGAGCAGTACTTC
abundance: many; v_gene: TRBV7-7; j_gene: TRBJ2-5; d_gene: NA; CDR3aa: CASSLGYQETQYF; CDR3nt: TGTGCCAGCAGCTTAGGCTATCAAGAGACCCAGTACTTC
abundance: many; v_gene: TRBV3-1; j_gene: TRBJ1-1; d_gene: NA; CDR3aa: CASSLAGERDTEAFF; CDR3nt: TGTGCCAGCAGCCTAGCGGGGGAGCGGGACACTGAAGCTTTCTTT
abundance: NA; v_gene: TRBV29-1; j_gene: TRBJ1-1; d_gene: TRBD1; CDR3aa: CSVVGQGRTEAFF; CDR3nt: TGCAGCGTTGTAGGACAGGGACGGACTGAAGCTTTCTTT
abundance: many; v_gene: TRBV21-1; j_gene: TRBJ2-7; d_gene: NA; CDR3aa: CASSPWDRETYEQYF; CDR3nt: TGTGCCAGCAGCCCCTGGGACAGGGAGACCTACGAGCAGTACTTC
abundance: few; v_gene: TRBV4-1; j_gene: TRBJ2-3; d_gene: NA; CDR3aa: CASSQDLSTDTQYF; CDR3nt: TGCGCCAGCAGCCAAGATCTGAGCACAGATACGCAGTATTTT
abundance: NA; v_gene: TRBV28; j_gene: TRBJ2-7; d_gene: TRBD1; CDR3aa: CASSLSGTGEQYF; CDR3nt: TGTGCCAGCAGTCTCTCCGGGACAGGGGAGCAGTACTTC
abundance: many; v_gene: TRBV6-1; j_gene: TRBJ2-7; d_gene: NA; CDR3aa: CASSPSPYEQYF; CDR3nt: TGTGCCAGCAGTCCTTCTCCCTACGAGCAGTACTTC
abundance: few; v_gene: TRBV10-2; j_gene: TRBJ2-7; d_gene: NA; CDR3aa: CASRGRPTNYEQYF; CDR3nt: TGCGCCAGCAGAGGGAGGCCCACGAACTACGAGCAGTACTTC
abundance: many; v_gene: TRBV2; j_gene: TRBJ1-1; d_gene: NA; CDR3aa: CASSRDGNTEAFF; CDR3nt: TGTGCCAGCAGCCGGGACGGGAACACTGAAGCTTTCTTT
abundance: many; v_gene: TRBV7-9; j_gene: TRBJ2-6; d_gene: NA; CDR3aa: CASSLSGAGANVLTF; CDR3nt: TGTGCCAGCAGCTTATCAGGGGCTGGGGCCAACGTCCTGACTTTC